This T cell receptor (beta chain) is drawn from a study of metastatic and nonmetastatic thyroid tumors. Overall study context: The comparison covered peripheral blood and tumor or nodule tissue in malignant and benign thyroid patients. Study observations and caveats: Malignant thyroid tumors reportedly had TCR beta diversity that was significantly higher than in benign nodules, in blood and tumor.

Nobody among the patients had been given any treatment before thyroid surgery. The germline V gene encodes CDR1 MNHNS and CDR2 SASEGT. The CDR3 spans 14 residues. This clone was detected only once. The target antigen is unknown. Sequence at one end of the junction differs from germline and may be a read error. Per the original data handling: A classifier of distant metastasis in papillary thyroid cancer was built from CDR3 differences (across clinicopathological groups). TCRdb reanalyzed the PCR reads via MiXCR. TCRdb, not the original authors, processed these V and J calls. This table has roughly 16,000 clones, 30% to 40% appearing once.

This TCR derives from a female donor with papillary thyroid cancer or a benign thyroid nodule (not recorded which). Some clones in this sample may be carry-over from other donors' samples. The rearrangement links TRBV6-1 to TRBJ2-2, with a weak D call TRBD1 (6 bases). Sequencing used tumor tissue. CDR3 coding DNA: TGTGCCAGCAGGGCAGACAGGACCACCGGGGAGCGGTTTTTT. This translates into CASRADRTTGERFF.